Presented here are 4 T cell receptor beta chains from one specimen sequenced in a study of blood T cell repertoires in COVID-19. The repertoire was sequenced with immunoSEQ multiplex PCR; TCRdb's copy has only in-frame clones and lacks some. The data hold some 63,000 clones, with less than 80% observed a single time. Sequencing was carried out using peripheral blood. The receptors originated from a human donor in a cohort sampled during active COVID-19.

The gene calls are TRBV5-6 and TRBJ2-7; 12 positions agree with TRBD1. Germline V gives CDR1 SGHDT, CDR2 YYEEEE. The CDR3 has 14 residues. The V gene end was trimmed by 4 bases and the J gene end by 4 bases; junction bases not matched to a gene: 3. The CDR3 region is CASSGDRGRYEQYF. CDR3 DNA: TGTGCCAGCAGCGGGGACAGGGGGCGTTACGAGCAGTACTTC.

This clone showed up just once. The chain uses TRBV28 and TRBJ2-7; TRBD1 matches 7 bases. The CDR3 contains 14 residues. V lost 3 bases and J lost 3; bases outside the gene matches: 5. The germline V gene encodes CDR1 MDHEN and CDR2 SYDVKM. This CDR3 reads CASSFRRDSYEQYF. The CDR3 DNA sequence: TGTGCCAGCAGTTTTCGCCGGGACAGCTACGAGCAGTACTTC.

CDR3 residues: CASRPGGSSNIQYF. In DNA, the CDR3 is TGTGCCAGCCGCCCGGGGGGGAGTAGTAACATTCAGTACTTC. The chain carries TRBV7-2 and TRBJ2-4; 8 bases agree with TRBD2. The V gene end was trimmed by 8 bases and the J gene end by 7 bases; junction bases not matched to a gene: 10. The CDR3 sequence is 14 residues long. CDR1 and CDR2 from the germline V gene are SGHTA and FQGNSA.

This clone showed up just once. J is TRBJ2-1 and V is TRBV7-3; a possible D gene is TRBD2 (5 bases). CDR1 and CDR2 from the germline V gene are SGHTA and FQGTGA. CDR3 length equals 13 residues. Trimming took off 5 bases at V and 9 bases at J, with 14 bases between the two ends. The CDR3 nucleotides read TGTGCCAGCAGCGGCGTCGGAGGTACTGAGCAGTTCTTC. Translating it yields CASSGVGGTEQFF.